This T cell receptor beta chain was retrieved from a study of response to subunit inactivated influenza vaccine. General study results and limits: The authors proposed limited new T cell recruitment per seasonal influenza vaccination.

About this clonotype: Its cognate antigen is unknown. At one end the junction does not follow the germline gene, possibly because of a read error.

Using its own MiXCR run on the RT-PCR reads, TCRdb lists one record per CDR3 protein. The sample lists about 500,000 distinct CDR3 sequences; approximately 15% were seen once. The CDR3 covers 12 residues. The input for sequencing was CD4+ T cells sorted from PBMCs, taken about 23 months after vaccination. The chain uses TRBV12-3 or TRBV12-4 and TRBJ2-3; D ambiguous. This sequence was found in a man aged 50 to 69 who received an inactivated influenza vaccine. CDR3 bases: TGTGCCAGCAGTGTAGCTGGGGATACGCAGTATTTT. Translated, it gives CASSVAGDTQYF.